This T cell receptor (beta chain) was retrieved from a study of PD-L1 blockade in urothelial cancer. Across the study: Blood-derived samples held a median approximately 140,000 T cells.

This table comes from immunoSEQ multiplex PCR, and its TCRdb copy is limited to in-frame clones, with some not included. This table has about 70,000 clones, around four fifths appearing once. Sequenced here: PBMCs, sampled around atezolizumab (anti-PD-L1) treatment. This sequence was found in a man aged 70-80 years with urothelial cancer.

The CDR3 DNA is TGTGCCAGCTCACAATCCCCAGGACAGTCCTACGAGCAGTACTTC. Its translation: CASSQSPGQSYEQYF. The chain recombines TRBV18 with TRBJ2-7; a possible D gene is TRBD1 (6 bases). V was pared by 4 bases and J by 1 base, with 14 bases between. Germline CDR1 reads KGHSH; CDR2 reads LQKENI. This CDR3 contains 15 residues.